Listed below are T cell receptor beta chains from one sample, sequenced in a study of cytomegalovirus exposure and HLA in healthy donors. Produced via immunoSEQ multiplex PCR; TCRdb's table is partial and in-frame only. The top ten clones hold roughly 5.5% of a sample with over 100,000 clones, nearly 70% of them seen once. Sequences were obtained from PBMCs. These receptor sequences come from a woman in her 70s in good health and CMV-seropositive. Each CDR3 is given with its conserved first and last residue. The order of the fields is clone size, D gene, J gene, V gene, CDR3 DNA, CDR3 protein. D genes are given only for firm matches. Clone size is given for some rows only: seen once, a few or many times, or a class if the clone is expanded.

>NA|NA|TRBJ2-5|TRBV6-6
TGTGCCAGCAGTTTGGCGGGGCCACTTCAAGAGACCCAGTACTTC
CASSLAGPLQETQYF
>NA|TRBD2|TRBJ2-5|TRBV7-2
TGTGCCAGCAGCCCCCCTGGGCTAGCGGGGGGGCAAGAGACCCAGTACTTC
CASSPPGLAGGQETQYF
>NA|NA|TRBJ1-6|TRBV4-1
TGCGCCAGCAGCTTTGGGCAGATTAATTCACCCCTCCACTTT
CASSFGQINSPLHF
>NA|NA|TRBJ2-1|TRBV5-1
TGCGCCAGCACTCGTCAGGGTGATTTCTACAATGAGCAGTTCTTC
CASTRQGDFYNEQFF
>NA|NA|TRBJ2-6|TRBV5-1
TGCGCCAGCAGCCCCCAGGGTGGGGCCAACGTCCTGACTTTC
CASSPQGGANVLTF
>NA|NA|TRBJ2-5|TRBV4-2
TGTGCCAGCAGCCAGCTCCAGGGCATCCGCGGTTTAGAGACCCAGTACTTC
CASSQLQGIRGLETQYF
>NA|NA|TRBJ1-3|TRBV7-2
TGTGCCAGCAGCTTAGACAGGGCTGGAAACACCATATATTTT
CASSLDRAGNTIYF
>NA|NA|TRBJ2-7|TRBV6-1
TGTGCCAGCAGTGAAGTTTTCGCGGTCTCCTACGAGCAGTACTTC
CASSEVFAVSYEQYF
>NA|TRBD1|TRBJ1-2|TRBV18
TGTGCCAGCTCACCATGGGGACAGGCCTATGGCTACACCTTC
CASSPWGQAYGYTF
>few|NA|TRBJ1-1|TRBV5-4
TGTGCCAGCAGTTCCGTCTTTGAAGCTTTCTTT
CASSSVFEAFF
>NA|TRBD1|TRBJ2-1|TRBV5-6
TGTGCCAGCAGCCTAGGGACAGTCGAAAGAAACAATGAGCAGTTCTTC
CASSLGTVERNNEQFF
>NA|NA|TRBJ1-4|TRBV7-2
TGTGCCAGCAGCTCGTCCATGGGGCCGGATGAAAAACTGTTTTTT
CASSSSMGPDEKLFF
>NA|NA|TRBJ2-1|TRBV7-9
TGTGCCAGCGGCGACTTCCGGTCTAATGAGCAGTTCTTC
CASGDFRSNEQFF
>few|TRBD1|TRBJ1-5|TRBV5-1
TGCGCCAGCAGCTTGGGGCTCGGGACAGGGACCGACCAGCCCCAGCATTTT
CASSLGLGTGTDQPQHF
>NA|NA|TRBJ1-1|TRBV19
TGTGCCAGTAGTAACGCGGGGGTTAGCATGAACACTGAAGCTTTCTTT
CASSNAGVSMNTEAFF